The 22 T cell receptor beta chains listed next were all sequenced from one sample in a study of molecular identifiers for immune sequencing clone quantification. TCRdb used MiXCR to reprocess the PCR reads, holding one entry per CDR3 protein. The sample carries fewer than 350,000 distinct CDR3 sequences, 20% to 25% recorded once. The specimen was naive CD8+ T cells from blood, with Jurkat cell RNA spiked in. Subset noted: FACS-sorted CD8+CD4-CCR7+CD45RA+ naive T cells. These receptors originate from a human donor in good health. Some libraries in this study had Jurkat cell RNA spiked in.

Ten or more counts support this clonotype. The V gene is TRBV25-1, the J gene TRBJ2-7; D may be TRBD1 (5 bases). CDR1 and CDR2 from the germline V gene are MGHDK and SYGVNS. The V end was cut by 1 base, the J end by 5 bases, with 12 bases between. There are 14 residues in the CDR3. The CDR3 loop reads CASSEFSGLDEQYF. The CDR3 nucleotides are TGTGCCAGCAGTGAATTCTCAGGGTTGGACGAGCAGTACTTC.

The V and J genes are TRBV9 and TRBJ2-3; the match to TRBD2 covers 11 bases. In germline, CDR1 is SGDLS, CDR2 YYNGEE. The V segment lost 0 bases and the J segment 3 bases; nucleotides outside the gene matches: 6. The CDR3 runs to 17 residues. The DNA for the CDR3 is TGTGCCAGCAGCGTAGGGACTAGCGGGCCTGGGACAGATACGCAGTATTTT. Translating it yields CASSVGTSGPGTDTQYF. The variable domain in full, with the rest retrieved from reference TRBV9 and TRBJ2-3, is DSGVTQTPKHLITATGQRVTLRCSPRSGDLSVYWYQQSLDQGLQFLIQYYNGEERAKGNILERFSAQQFPDLHSELNLSSLELGDSALYFCASSVGTSGPGTDTQYFGPGTRLTVL.

To note about this clonotype: A much larger clonotype is one base distant, so this may be a read error. This CDR3 is missing its conserved last phenylalanine or tryptophan, likely due to a read error. This chain links TRBV12-3 or TRBV12-4 with TRBJ2-3; D unclear. The CDR3 extends over 13 amino acids. V lost 4 bases to trimming and J lost 0 bases, with 5 bases between them. The CDR3 nucleotides read TGTGCCAGCAGTTGGGTTAGCACAGATACGCAGTATTCT. This codes for CASSWVSTDTQYS.

The chain combines TRBV6-6 with TRBJ2-5; 13 bases line up with TRBD2. Germline assignment: CDR1 MNHNY and CDR2 SVGAGI (reference sequence). This CDR3 spans 19 amino acids. V shed 5 bases and J 1 base; nucleotides not matched to a gene: 13. The chain's CDR3 is CASSLSGLAGVGLQETQYF. The CDR3 bases are TGTGCCAGCAGTCTCTCAGGACTAGCGGGAGTCGGGCTCCAAGAGACCCAGTACTTC.

Details on this clonotype: A much larger clone lies one base from this, so it may be a read error. CDR3 sequence: CAGGLGTSTEAFF. The CDR3 coding sequence is TGTGCCGGCGGTCTGGGGACATCCACTGAAGCTTTCTTT. The gene calls are TRBV13 and TRBJ1-1, with TRBD1 as a possible D gene (6 bases). V gave up 11 bases and J gave up 4 bases, with 17 bases separating them. CDR1 is PRHDT and CDR2 is FYEKMQ in the germline V gene (reference sequence). CDR3 length: 13 residues.

At least ten counts were recorded for this clonotype. This chain uses TRBV7-8 with TRBJ1-3; possibly TRBD1 for D (6 bases). The V and J ends lost 5 bases and 0 bases respectively, with 20 bases between them. This CDR3 comprises 18 residues. The germline CDR1 and CDR2 sequences are SGHVS and FQNEAQ. This chain's CDR3 is CASSDDRSGIFSGNTIYF. In nucleotides, the CDR3 is TGTGCCAGCAGCGACGACAGGAGCGGTATCTTCTCTGGAAACACCATATATTTT.

In this sample, this clonotype turned up many times. The rearrangement joins TRBV7-9 to TRBJ2-3, with 9 bases aligning to TRBD2. Germline V gene sequence: CDR1 SEHNR, CDR2 FQNEAQ (reference sequence). The CDR3 runs to 18 residues. Losses at the gene ends were 4 bases for V and 1 base for J; bases not matched to a gene: 12. CDR3 sequence: CASSSSLAGALGTDTQYF. CDR3 bases: TGTGCCAGCAGCTCTTCCTTAGCGGGAGCCCTCGGCACAGATACGCAGTATTTT.

Remarks on this clonotype: This clone may be a read error of a much larger clone one base away. Likely a read error: the CDR3 ends without its conserved phenylalanine or tryptophan. The rearrangement joins TRBV25-1 to TRBJ1-1; D is undetermined. There are 12 residues in the CDR3. The germline CDR1 and CDR2 sequences are MGHDK and SYGVNS. V shed 4 bases and J shed 1 base, with 4 bases lying between them. The CDR3 nucleotides read TGTGCCAGCAGTGTCGGGAACACTGAAGCTTTCCTT. Translated: CASSVGNTEAFL.

The table lists this clonotype with many counts. The chain links TRBV19 to TRBJ2-3, with 10 bases identical to TRBD2. Trimming removed 3 bases from V and 1 base from J; junction bases left unmatched: 1. The CDR3 contains 15 residues. Germline CDR1 and CDR2: LNHDA and SQIVND (reference sequence). The CDR3 loop is CASSILAGGTDTQYF. CDR3 nucleotides: TGTGCCAGTAGTATCCTAGCGGGAGGCACAGATACGCAGTATTTT.

This clonotype was detected ten times or more. The rearrangement links TRBV4-3 to TRBJ2-7, with 11 bases identical to TRBD2. V lost 8 bases, J lost 4 bases, and 7 bases stayed unmatched. The CDR3 is 14 amino acids. Germline V gene data show CDR1 as LGHNA and CDR2 as YSLEER. The CDR3 bases are TGCGCCAGCTCGGGACTAGCGGATGGGTACGAGCAGTACTTC. As protein: CASSGLADGYEQYF.

On this clonotype: A read error is possible here, since a much larger clone lies one base away. In this CDR3 the conserved last residue, phenylalanine or tryptophan, is missing, so a read error is likely. The DNA of the CDR3 is TGTGCCAGCATGGGTGTTCCGGATGATACGCAGTATCTT. This encodes CASMGVPDDTQYL. The chain employs TRBV2 and TRBJ2-3, with no clear D. Trimming shortened V by 7 bases and J by 6 bases, and 14 bases separated the two germline ends. The CDR3 totals 13 residues. The germline CDR1 and CDR2 sequences are SNHLY and FYNNEI.

Note on this clonotype: An end of the junction differs from the germline gene, which may be a read error. This chain uses TRBV19 with TRBJ2-6; maybe TRBD2 (5 bases). CDR1 LNHDA and CDR2 SQIVND come from the germline V gene (reference sequence). The CDR3 consists of 11 residues. CDR3: CASRGASVLTF. CDR3 sequence (DNA): TGTGCCAGTAGGGGAGCCAGCGTCCTGACTTTC.

The chain carries TRBV27 and TRBJ2-7, with D possibly being TRBD1 (5 bases). Trimming pared 4 bases from V and 2 bases from J, leaving 15 bases between. CDR3 length: 15 residues. Germline CDR1 reads MNHEY; CDR2 reads SMNVEV (reference sequence). CDR3 amino acids: CASSSGAGIAYEQYF. CDR3 sequence (DNA): TGTGCCAGCAGTTCAGGCGCAGGGATAGCCTACGAGCAGTACTTC.

This clonotype has just a few counts. This may arise from a read error, as a much more abundant clone is one base away. The chain uses TRBV6-9 and TRBJ2-5; the match to TRBD1 covers 8 bases. The CDR3 consists of 16 residues. Germline V gene lookup returns CDR1 MNHGY and CDR2 SVAAGI. CDR3 nucleotide sequence: TGTGCCAGCAGTCATAACAGGGGGATGTACCAAGGGACCCAGTACTTC. Translated: CASSHNRGMYQGTQYF.

A remark on this clonotype: This may be a read error: a much more frequent sequence differs by one nucleotide. The chain uses TRBV5-1 and TRBJ2-2; TRBD2 might be the D (5 bases). The CDR3 contains 16 residues. Germline V CDR1 and CDR2: SGHRS, YFSETQ. The CDR3 here is CASTYLGGRNTGELVF. CDR3 sequence (DNA): TGCGCCAGCACTTACCTGGGCGGGCGGAACACCGGGGAGCTGGTTTTT.

This clonotype was recorded at least ten times. The CDR3 protein is CASSFLGGYEQYF. The CDR3 region has the DNA TGTGCCAGCAGTTTTCTGGGGGGTTACGAGCAGTACTTC. The rearrangement uses TRBV12-3 or TRBV12-4 and TRBJ2-7; perhaps TRBD2 as D (6 bases). The CDR3 runs 13 residues. With 3 bases removed from V and 4 bases from J, the gap between germline ends came to 10 bases.

This clonotype was observed at least ten times. The chain's CDR3 is CASSSSQRVTNTGELFF. The CDR3 DNA reads as TGTGCCAGCAGCTCGTCTCAGCGGGTCACGAACACCGGGGAGCTGTTTTTT. The V and J genes are TRBV7-9 and TRBJ2-2; TRBD2 is a possible D gene (6 bases). The CDR3 has 17 residues. The germline V and J ends were trimmed by 4 bases and 0 bases, with 15 bases remaining between them. Germline CDR1 and CDR2: SEHNR and FQNEAQ (reference sequence).

This clonotype has at least ten counts. V is TRBV29-1 and J is TRBJ1-1, with no clear D. V was shortened by 0 bases and J by 1 base, with 12 bases between the two germline ends. The CDR3 loop spans 15 amino acids. Germline CDR1 reads SQVTM; CDR2 reads ANQGSEA. The CDR3 sequence is CSVEDPRATNTEAFF. DNA of the CDR3: TGCAGCGTTGAAGATCCCCGGGCAACGAACACTGAAGCTTTCTTT.

This clonotype occurred a few times. This sequence joins TRBV5-1 and TRBJ1-6; D unresolved. Trimming removed 4 bases at V and 8 bases at J, with 19 bases between. CDR3 length: 16 residues. The germline V gene has CDR1 SGHRS and CDR2 YFSETQ. For the CDR3, the DNA is TGCGCCAGCAGCCGGGGTTTGGATCCTGGGCATTCACCCCTCCACTTT. It codes for CASSRGLDPGHSPLHF.

This clonotype was seen ten or more times. This chain joins TRBV28 and TRBJ2-7, with a tentative D call TRBD2 (5 bases). The CDR3 totals 15 residues. V lost 3 bases to trimming and J lost 0 bases, with 12 bases between them. CDR1 and CDR2 (germline): MDHEN, SYDVKM. CDR3 residues: CASSFRGPSSYEQYF. CDR3 DNA: TGTGCCAGCAGTTTCCGGGGTCCAAGCTCCTACGAGCAGTACTTC.

There are a few counts of this clonotype. The junction departs from germline at one end; a sequencing error may be responsible. V and J are TRBV7-3 and TRBJ2-5, with a weak D call TRBD1 (5 bases). In germline, CDR1 is SGHTA, CDR2 FQGTGA. This CDR3 has 16 amino acids. CDR3 sequence (DNA): TGTGCCAGCAGCTTAGGTGTTCGTGGGGCTGGAGAGGCCCAGTACTTC. Its protein product is CASSLGVRGAGEAQYF.

Ten or more counts support this clonotype. The V and J genes are TRBV6-6 and TRBJ1-5; D uncertain. Germline lookup yields CDR1 MNHNY and CDR2 SVGAGI (reference sequence). V was cut by 0 bases and J by 3 bases, with 9 bases left in between. The CDR3 is 15 amino acids. CDR3 region: CASSYSPGANQPQHF. The DNA for the CDR3 is TGTGCCAGCAGTTACTCTCCGGGAGCCAATCAGCCCCAGCATTTT.